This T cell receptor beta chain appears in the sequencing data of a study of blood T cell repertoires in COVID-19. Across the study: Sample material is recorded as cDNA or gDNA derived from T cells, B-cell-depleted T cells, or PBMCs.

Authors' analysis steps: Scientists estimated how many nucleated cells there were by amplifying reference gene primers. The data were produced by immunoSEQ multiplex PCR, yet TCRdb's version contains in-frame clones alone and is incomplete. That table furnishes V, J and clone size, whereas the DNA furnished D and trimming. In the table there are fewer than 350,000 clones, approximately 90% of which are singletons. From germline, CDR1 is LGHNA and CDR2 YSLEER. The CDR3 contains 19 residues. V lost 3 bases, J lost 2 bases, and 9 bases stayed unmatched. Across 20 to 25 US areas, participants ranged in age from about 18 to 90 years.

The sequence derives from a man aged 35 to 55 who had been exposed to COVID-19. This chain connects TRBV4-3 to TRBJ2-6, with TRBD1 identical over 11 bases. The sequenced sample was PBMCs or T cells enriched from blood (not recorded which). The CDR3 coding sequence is TGCGCCAGCAGCCACTTTCCTGGACAGGGGGCGGCTGGGGCCAACGTCCTGACTTTC. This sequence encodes CASSHFPGQGAAGANVLTF.